This T cell receptor (beta chain) was captured by sequencing in a study of cytomegalovirus exposure and HLA in healthy donors. Study results and caveats: Sequencing likely generated an artifact that appeared as a cluster of highly shared sequence variants. Donors belonging to an Asian-associated ancestry cluster reportedly showed fewer N-insertions in productive TCRs than the approximately 700-donor mean, according to what a later analysis found. Previous analysis showed most TCR beta V segments were productive about 90% or about 30% of the time.

PCR involved 60 Vbeta and 13 Jbeta primers. Here immunoSEQ multiplex PCR was the method, and the copy in TCRdb shows in-frame clones only, minus some. Found here are 150,000 to 200,000 clones, 75% to 85% of them singletons; the top ten hold roughly 2.1%. On this clone itself: Antigen: not known.

CDR1 is MNHEY, CDR2 SMNVEV, per germline (reference sequence). The CDR3 loop spans 13 amino acids. Trimming at V came to 6 bases and at J to 9 bases, leaving 10 bases not matched to a gene. Sequenced: PBMCs. The sequence derives from a woman between 18 and 30 years old in good health and CMV-seropositive. The chain links TRBV27 to TRBJ2-5; the match to TRBD1 covers 7 bases. CDR3 sequence reads: CASRGLGQMAQYF. CDR3 DNA sequence: TGTGCCAGCAGGGGGCTGGGACAGATGGCCCAGTACTTC.